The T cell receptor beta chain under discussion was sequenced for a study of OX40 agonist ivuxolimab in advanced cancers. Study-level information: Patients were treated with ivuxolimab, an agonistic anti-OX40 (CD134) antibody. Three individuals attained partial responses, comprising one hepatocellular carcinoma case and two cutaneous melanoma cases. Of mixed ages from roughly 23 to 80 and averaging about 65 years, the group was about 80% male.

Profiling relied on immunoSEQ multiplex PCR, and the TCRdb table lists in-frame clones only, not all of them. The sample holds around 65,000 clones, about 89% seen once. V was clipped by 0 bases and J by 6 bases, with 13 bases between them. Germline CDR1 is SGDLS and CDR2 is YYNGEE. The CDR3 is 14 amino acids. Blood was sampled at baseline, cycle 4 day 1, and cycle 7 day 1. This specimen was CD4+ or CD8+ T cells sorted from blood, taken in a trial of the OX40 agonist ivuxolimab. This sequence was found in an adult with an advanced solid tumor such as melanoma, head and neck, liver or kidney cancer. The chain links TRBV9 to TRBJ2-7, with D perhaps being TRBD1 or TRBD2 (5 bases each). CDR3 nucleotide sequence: TGTGCCAGCAGCGTAGGAGGCAGGGAGAGCGAGCAGTACTTC. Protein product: CASSVGGRESEQYF.